These 26 T cell receptor beta chains originate from one sample sequenced in a study of Ad26.COV2.S vaccination and SARS-CoV-2 variants. Sample treatment: around 19 received Ad26.COV2.S at low or high dose, single or two shots; roughly five received placebo; per-sample allocation not given. Sampling happened 63 days after the first vaccine or placebo injection. TCRdb keeps only in-frame clones here, not all; method: immunoSEQ multiplex PCR. Of hundreds of thousands of clones in the sample, about 89% were seen once. The sequencing used peripheral blood, collected in a trial of Ad26.COV2.S vaccine versus placebo. The receptors were gathered from a person between 18 and 60 years old who received the Ad26.COV2.S COVID-19 vaccine or a placebo.

CDR3 coding DNA: TGTGCCAGCACCCAGGGTATTTTGGATTCACCCCTCCACTTT. It is translated as CASTQGILDSPLHF. The chain carries TRBV7-2 and TRBJ1-6, with D possibly TRBD1 on 5 matching bases. This CDR3 is built from 14 residues. Between the trimmed V and J ends, which lost 7 bases and 8 bases, there was a span of 15 bases. CDR1 SGHTA and CDR2 FQGNSA come from the germline V gene.

The chain employs TRBV2 and TRBJ2-3; 7 bases agree with TRBD1. Germline CDR1 and CDR2: SNHLY and FYNNEI. This CDR3 region has 12 residues. V lost 6 bases to trimming and J lost 6 bases; unmatched junction nucleotides: 3. In nucleotides, the CDR3 is TGTGCCAGCAGCCCACAGGGGGATACGCAGTATTTT. Translation: CASSPQGDTQYF.

This rearrangement joins TRBV6-5 to TRBJ2-7; D perhaps matches TRBD2 (5 bases). CDR3 size: 14 residues. CDR1 is MNHEY and CDR2 is SVGAGI in the germline V gene. The V and J ends lost 6 bases and 3 bases respectively, with 15 bases between them. The CDR3 protein is CASSYLGLYYEQYF. DNA for the CDR3: TGTGCCAGCAGCTACCTTGGACTTTACTACGAGCAGTACTTC.

The V and J genes are TRBV30 and TRBJ1-4, with D perhaps TRBD1 (6 bases). Germline assignment: CDR1 GTSNPN and CDR2 SVGIG (reference sequence). V lost 7 bases and J lost 3, with 9 bases in between. This CDR3 is 12 amino acids long. DNA for the CDR3: TGTGCCTCGACAGGTTCTAATGAAAAACTGTTTTTT. Encoded protein: CASTGSNEKLFF.

The chain links TRBV6-5 to TRBJ1-1; the match to TRBD1 covers 7 bases. This CDR3 is built from 16 residues. CDR1 and CDR2 from the germline V gene are MNHEY and SVGAGI. J lost 2 bases, V lost 0 bases, and 6 bases had no gene match. CDR3 DNA sequence: TGTGCCAGCAGTTACTCCCTCACAGGGGTCAACACTGAAGCTTTCTTT. Protein: CASSYSLTGVNTEAFF.

This sequence joins TRBV6-5 and TRBJ2-7; 8 nucleotides align to TRBD1. CDR1 and CDR2 (germline): MNHEY, SVGAGI. The CDR3 spans 14 residues. Germline trimming cut 6 bases from V and 5 bases from J; bases unmatched to any gene: 9. CDR3 sequence: CASRTGQGLDEQYF. CDR3 bases: TGTGCCAGCAGAACAGGACAGGGATTGGACGAGCAGTACTTC.

Details on this clone: This sample includes further DNA sequences coding for the same CDR3. This chain connects TRBV3-1 (or the pseudogene TRBV3-2) to TRBJ2-1; TRBD2 matches 12 bases. Germline CDR1 is LGHDT and CDR2 is YNNKEL (reference sequence). This CDR3 comprises 16 residues. The ends lost 0 bases at V and 6 bases at J; junction bases unmatched: 3. CDR3 in amino acids: CASSQDLAGGSNEQFF. CDR3 sequence (DNA): TGTGCCAGCAGCCAAGACCTAGCGGGAGGGAGCAATGAGCAGTTCTTC.

This rearrangement joins TRBV7-8 to TRBJ2-7, with D possibly being TRBD2 (6 bases). V was clipped by 1 base and J by 0 bases, with 16 bases between them. CDR1 and CDR2 (germline): SGHVS, FQNEAQ. This CDR3 comprises 17 residues. CDR3 nucleotide sequence: TGTGCCAGCAGCTTAGTGCACCTAAGGGACTCCTCCTACGAGCAGTACTTC. Residues: CASSLVHLRDSSYEQYF.

The V call is TRBV19, the J call TRBJ1-1; D is possibly TRBD1 (5 bases). Germline values: CDR1 LNHDA, CDR2 SQIVND (reference sequence). Trimming took off 6 bases at V and 2 bases at J, with 16 bases between the two ends. The CDR3 extends over 15 amino acids. The CDR3 nucleotides are TGTGCCAGTAGGGCAGTGGGGCCTCGTAACACTGAAGCTTTCTTT. Translated, it gives CASRAVGPRNTEAFF.

The J gene is TRBJ1-5, the V gene TRBV3-1 (or the pseudogene TRBV3-2); D remains unclear. The germline CDR1 and CDR2 sequences are LGHDT and YNNKEL (reference sequence). The V and J ends lost 4 bases and 0 bases respectively, with 7 bases between them. The CDR3 is 14 residues long. The DNA of the CDR3 is TGTGCCAGCAGCCCATTTAATAGCAATCAGCCCCAGCATTTT. Its protein product is CASSPFNSNQPQHF.

In this sample, this clone turned up a few times. The rearrangement uses TRBV6-5 and TRBJ2-7, with D maybe TRBD1 (6 bases). Trimming took off 5 bases at V and 6 bases at J, with 20 bases between the two ends. The CDR3 covers 15 residues. Germline V gene lookup returns CDR1 MNHEY and CDR2 SVGAGI. This CDR3 reads CASSTTGWTKSEQYF. DNA of the CDR3: TGTGCCAGCAGTACTACAGGGTGGACGAAATCCGAGCAGTACTTC.

The V gene is TRBV7-9, the J gene TRBJ1-6; 7 nucleotides agree with TRBD1. The CDR3 spans 16 residues. CDR1 SEHNR and CDR2 FQNEAQ come from the germline V gene (reference sequence). Trimming took 5 bases from V and 6 from J; bases not matched to a gene: 10. The CDR3, as DNA: TGTGCCAGCAGCCCTATTCCGGGACAGACTAATTCACCCCTCCACTTT. This gives the protein CASSPIPGQTNSPLHF.

The gene calls are TRBV6-5 and TRBJ1-2, with D perhaps matching TRBD1 (6 bases). Trimming left V 4 bases short and J 3 bases short, with 12 bases between. The CDR3 is 14 residues long. The germline CDR1 and CDR2 sequences are MNHEY and SVGAGI. CDR3 coding DNA: TGTGCCAGCAGTTGGGCACAGGGCGACTATGGCTACACCTTC. It specifies CASSWAQGDYGYTF.

Concerning this clone: Other DNA sequences in this sample translate to the same CDR3. The chain recombines TRBV15 with TRBJ2-5; TRBD2 matches at 8 bases. The V and J ends lost 0 bases and 5 bases, in that order; junction bases with no gene match: 5. This CDR3 region has 15 residues. Germline lookup yields CDR1 LNHNV and CDR2 YYDKDF (reference sequence). CDR3 sequence (DNA): TGTGCCACCAGCAGAGATCCTACGGGGGGGGAGACCCAGTACTTC. Protein product: CATSRDPTGGETQYF.

This chain connects TRBV13 to TRBJ2-5; no clear D. The germline CDR1 and CDR2 sequences are PRHDT and FYEKMQ (reference sequence). V was cut by 3 bases and J by 3 bases, with 11 bases left in between. This CDR3 is 14 amino acids long. The CDR3 here is CASSLRQSKETQYF. The CDR3 DNA sequence: TGTGCCAGCAGCTTGAGACAAAGCAAAGAGACCCAGTACTTC.

The V and J genes are TRBV6-2 or TRBV6-3 and TRBJ2-7; D is tentatively TRBD1 or TRBD2 (6 bases each). Per the germline V gene, CDR1 is MNHEY and CDR2 is SVGEGT. CDR3 length: 14 residues. Trimming stripped 3 bases from V and 6 bases from J, with 15 bases between. CDR3 in DNA: TGTGCCAGCAGTTATGGGGGAACGGGGGCCGAGCAGTACTTC. Protein: CASSYGGTGAEQYF.

This clone occurred once. The V call is TRBV6-4, the J call TRBJ2-7, with TRBD1 identical over 8 bases. Unmatched junction bases numbered 4, after V lost 4 bases and J lost 5 bases. Germline CDR1 is MRHNA and CDR2 is SNTAGT. The CDR3 sequence is 13 residues long. The CDR3, as DNA: TGTGCCAGCAGTGCAGACAGGGGAGACGAGCAGTACTTC. Translated, it gives CASSADRGDEQYF.

J is TRBJ2-7 and V is TRBV30, with D unclear. Trimming shortened V by 5 bases and J by 3 bases, and 11 bases separated the two germline ends. This CDR3 spans 12 amino acids. CDR1 is GTSNPN and CDR2 is SVGIG in the germline V gene (reference sequence). Here the CDR3 DNA reads TGTGCCTGGGGAGACGCATACTACGAGCAGTACTTC. It yields the protein CAWGDAYYEQYF.

The chain employs TRBV6-5 and TRBJ2-3; D is possibly TRBD2 (6 bases). The CDR3 runs to 15 residues. Germline assignment: CDR1 MNHEY and CDR2 SVGAGI. Trimming pared 0 bases from V and 1 base from J, leaving 8 bases between. The CDR3 DNA follows: TGTGCCAGCAGTTACTCGGAGCGGGGCACAGATACGCAGTATTTT. This gives the protein CASSYSERGTDTQYF.

The genes are TRBV5-1 and TRBJ2-7, with 7 bases aligning to TRBD1. Germline CDR1 is SGHRS and CDR2 is YFSETQ. Losses at the gene ends were 0 bases for V and 3 bases for J; bases not matched to a gene: 6. The CDR3 is made up of 15 amino acids. CDR3 bases: TGCGCCAGCAGCTTGGAGGGACAGACCTACTACGAGCAGTACTTC. Amino acids: CASSLEGQTYYEQYF.

V and J are TRBV19 and TRBJ2-1, with TRBD2 matching over 11 bases. This CDR3 contains 15 residues. Germline V gives CDR1 LNHDA, CDR2 SQIVND (reference sequence). Trimming cost V 6 bases and J 8 bases; bases outside gene matches: 9. The chain's CDR3 is CASSAVAGGPHEQFF. CDR3 DNA: TGTGCCAGTAGCGCCGTAGCGGGGGGGCCCCATGAGCAGTTCTTC.

This chain joins TRBV19 and TRBJ1-5; D possibly corresponds to TRBD1 (6 bases). The CDR3 loop spans 20 amino acids. V was trimmed by 0 bases and J by 1 base, leaving 22 bases between them. Looked up from germline, CDR1 is LNHDA and CDR2 is SQIVND (reference sequence). The DNA for the CDR3 is TGTGCCAGTAGTATAGATATCAGGGCAGGGGCGGTATACAGCAATCAGCCCCAGCATTTT. Translation: CASSIDIRAGAVYSNQPQHF.

The chain links TRBV27 to TRBJ1-1, with D possibly TRBD1 on 6 matching bases. The CDR3 consists of 15 residues. CDR1 is MNHEY and CDR2 is SMNVEV in the germline V gene (reference sequence). V was trimmed by 0 bases and J by 4 bases, leaving 12 bases between them. DNA of the CDR3: TGTGCCAGCAGTTTATCAAGGGGAGGGGGCACTGAAGCTTTCTTT. This gives the protein CASSLSRGGGTEAFF.

CDR3 sequence (DNA): TGCGCCAGCAGCTCCTTGGACCGGAGCTCCTATAATTCACCCCTCCACTTT. Translation: CASSSLDRSSYNSPLHF. The chain employs TRBV5-1 and TRBJ1-6; D uncertain. Trimming took 3 bases from V and 0 from J, leaving 13 bases between them. The CDR3 is made up of 17 amino acids. Germline CDR1 and CDR2: SGHRS and YFSETQ.

The chain combines TRBV2 with TRBJ2-6; a possible D gene is TRBD1 (5 bases). Germline values: CDR1 SNHLY, CDR2 FYNNEI. The CDR3 covers 13 residues. CDR3 in amino acids: CATRVDGANVLTF. Here the CDR3 DNA reads TGTGCTACCAGGGTGGACGGGGCCAACGTCCTGACTTTC.

The genes are TRBV7-8 and TRBJ2-7; D is uncertain. V lost 0 bases to trimming and J lost 3 bases, with 9 bases between them. In germline, CDR1 is SGHVS, CDR2 FQNEAQ. The CDR3 length is 14 residues. The CDR3 loop is CASSLAAGVYEQYF. CDR3 nucleotide sequence: TGTGCCAGCAGCTTAGCAGCAGGCGTCTACGAGCAGTACTTC.